The 17 T cell receptor beta chains below were found in one sample sequenced in a study of identical twins. TCRdb redid the calling of the 5' RACE reads with MiXCR, one entry per CDR3 protein. Here the sample spans about 720,000 distinct CDR3 sequences, 15% to 20% being singletons. In addition, the sample was reused for a study of T cells expressing NK-cell markers.

The material sequenced was PBMCs. These receptors all come from a woman under 30 in good health.

This clonotype was seen only a few times. The chain joins TRBV12-3 or TRBV12-4 to TRBJ1-3; D unclear. Trimming removed 11 bases at V and 5 bases at J, with 16 bases between. CDR3 length: 13 amino acids. In nucleotides, the CDR3 is TGTGCCTCCTTCGTCGGAGATAGAAACACCATATATTTT. It translates to CASFVGDRNTIYF.

This clonotype came up a few times. The V gene is TRBV5-1, the J gene TRBJ1-1; no definite D call. V gave up 4 bases and J gave up 0 bases, with 13 bases separating them. This CDR3 is built from 15 residues. Germline-derived CDR1 and CDR2 are SGHRS and YFSETQ. This chain's CDR3 is CASSPARALNTEAFF. DNA for the CDR3: TGCGCCAGCAGCCCTGCGCGTGCCTTGAACACTGAAGCTTTCTTT.

The chain has TRBV6-1 and TRBJ2-1; 7 bases match TRBD2. The CDR3 has 14 residues. Germline trimming cut 8 bases from V and 7 bases from J; bases unmatched to any gene: 11. Germline CDR1 reads MNHNS; CDR2 reads SASEGT. The CDR3 region has the DNA TGTGCCAGCTTTGCGGGAGCAAGATATAATGAGCAGTTCTTC. This sequence encodes CASFAGARYNEQFF.

This clonotype was observed a handful of times. The chain uses TRBV7-2 and TRBJ2-2, with D perhaps TRBD1 or TRBD2 (6 bases each). Germline CDR1 reads SGHTA; CDR2 reads FQGNSA. The CDR3 has 17 residues. Between the trimmed V and J ends, which lost 3 bases and 8 bases, there was a span of 22 bases. CDR3 nucleotides: TGTGCCAGCAGCTTTCCCCACTATAGAACAGGGACTGGGGAGCTGTTTTTT. Translation: CASSFPHYRTGTGELFF.

This chain uses TRBV5-1 with TRBJ2-3; 9 bases agree with TRBD2. V shed 0 bases, J shed 4 bases, and the junction held 6 bases outside the gene matches. The CDR3 extends over 16 amino acids. Germline V gives CDR1 SGHRS, CDR2 YFSETQ. Here the CDR3 DNA reads TGCGCCAGCAGCTTGGCCACGCGGGAGGGCCCAGATACGCAGTATTTT. Translated: CASSLATREGPDTQYF.

The chain recombines TRBV5-6 with TRBJ2-6; no reliable D call. Germline assignment: CDR1 SGHDT and CDR2 YYEEEE. The V gene lost 8 bases and the J gene lost 4 bases, with 13 bases spanning the gap. The CDR3 covers 14 residues. Here the CDR3 reads CASIMYLGANVLTF. The CDR3 DNA reads TGTGCCAGTATCATGTACCTCGGGGCCAACGTCCTGACTTTC. Full variable domain (outside the CDR3, taken from reference TRBV5-6 and TRBJ2-6): DAGVTQSPTHLIKTRGQQVTLRCSPKSGHDTVSWYQQALGQGPQFIFQYYEEEERQRGNFPDRFSGHQFPNYSSELNVNALLLGDSALYLCASIMYLGANVLTFGAGSRLTVL.

The rearrangement uses TRBV6-1 and TRBJ2-1; 9 positions match TRBD2. The CDR3 has 16 residues. Unmatched junction bases numbered 14, after V lost 6 bases and J lost 8 bases. Germline V gives CDR1 MNHNS, CDR2 SASEGT. The CDR3 region is CASRTTLAGFGDEQFF. In nucleotides, the CDR3 is TGTGCCAGCAGGACTACCCTAGCGGGGTTTGGGGATGAGCAGTTCTTC.

This chain connects TRBV7-9 to TRBJ2-5; D remains ambiguous. This CDR3 spans 11 amino acids. Germline V gene data show CDR1 as SEHNR and CDR2 as FQNEAQ (reference sequence). CDR3 loop: CAAEVGETQYF. CDR3 in DNA: TGTGCGGCCGAGGTCGGGGAGACCCAGTACTTC.

The gene calls are TRBV3-1 and TRBJ2-3; the match to TRBD1 covers 7 bases. CDR3 length: 13 amino acids. Germline loops: CDR1 LGHDT, CDR2 YNNKEL (reference sequence). The J segment lost 5 bases and the V segment lost 3 bases, leaving 2 bases of the junction unmatched. CDR3 sequence reads: CASSQRGRDTQYF. CDR3 DNA: TGTGCCAGCAGCCAGAGGGGGCGAGATACGCAGTATTTT.

The rearrangement uses TRBV7-8 and TRBJ1-1, with TRBD1 matching 8 bases. CDR1 is SGHVS and CDR2 is FQNEAQ in the germline V gene. J was trimmed by 4 bases and V by 5 bases; bases with no gene match: 9. The CDR3 is made up of 15 amino acids. Written as DNA, the CDR3 is TGTGCCAGCAGCCCAACCTTTGACAGGGGCACTGAAGCTTTCTTT. Translation: CASSPTFDRGTEAFF.

CDR3 region: CASSGTALGPDTQYF. The CDR3 nucleotides are TGTGCCAGCTCCGGGACAGCCCTGGGCCCAGATACGCAGTATTTT. The chain uses TRBV2 and TRBJ2-3, with 7 bases lining up with TRBD1. CDR1 and CDR2 from the germline V gene are SNHLY and FYNNEI. This CDR3 comprises 15 residues. With V trimmed by 8 bases and J by 4 bases, 12 bases remained unmatched.

The chain uses TRBV14 and TRBJ1-4; no clear D. The CDR3 is made up of 13 amino acids. The germline V and J ends were trimmed by 0 bases and 9 bases, with 8 bases remaining between them. Germline CDR1 reads SGHDN; CDR2 reads FVKESK. The CDR3 here is CASSQDLGQKLFF. The CDR3 DNA is TGTGCCAGCAGCCAAGATTTAGGACAAAAACTGTTTTTT.

The chain carries TRBV12-3 or TRBV12-4 and TRBJ1-2; 7 bases line up with TRBD1. V shed 7 bases and J 5 bases; nucleotides not matched to a gene: 19. The CDR3 covers 17 residues. CDR3 sequence (DNA): TGTGCCAGCACCTCGGGGCCCGACAGGGTTTTTGCGTATGGCTACACCTTC. Protein product: CASTSGPDRVFAYGYTF.

This clonotype was seen a few times. The chain is built from TRBV9 and TRBJ2-2; D is ambiguous. The CDR3 has 12 amino acids. The V end lost 4 bases, the J end lost 6 bases, and 7 bases lay between the germline ends. Germline V CDR1 and CDR2: SGDLS, YYNGEE. The CDR3 region is CASSSWSGELFF. The CDR3 DNA reads TGTGCCAGCAGCTCCTGGTCCGGGGAGCTGTTTTTT.

The sample holds a few counts of this clonotype. The rearrangement joins TRBV6-5 to TRBJ1-6; D uncertain. The germline V and J ends were trimmed by 4 bases and 6 bases, with 16 bases remaining between them. This CDR3 is built from 16 residues. CDR1 and CDR2 (germline): MNHEY, SVGAGI. Written as DNA, the CDR3 is TGTGCCAGCAGTTCCGCCATCGTGGGATCTAATTCACCCCTCCACTTT. Protein sequence: CASSSAIVGSNSPLHF.

The CDR3 sequence is CSVLGRESEAFF. DNA of the CDR3: TGCAGCGTTCTAGGCAGGGAGTCTGAAGCTTTCTTT. This chain joins TRBV29-1 and TRBJ1-1; possible D gene TRBD1, 5 bases. From germline, CDR1 is SQVTM and CDR2 ANQGSEA. The CDR3 runs 12 residues. V lost 5 bases, J lost 6 bases, and 13 bases lay in between.

This clonotype turned up a few times. The rearrangement joins TRBV29-1 to TRBJ1-1; D not resolved. Between the trimmed V and J ends, which lost 3 bases and 3 bases, there was a span of 2 bases. The CDR3 is 10 residues long. Per the germline V gene, CDR1 is SQVTM and CDR2 is ANQGSEA. CDR3 residues: CSVEDTEAFF. CDR3 DNA: TGCAGCGTTGAGGACACTGAAGCTTTCTTT.